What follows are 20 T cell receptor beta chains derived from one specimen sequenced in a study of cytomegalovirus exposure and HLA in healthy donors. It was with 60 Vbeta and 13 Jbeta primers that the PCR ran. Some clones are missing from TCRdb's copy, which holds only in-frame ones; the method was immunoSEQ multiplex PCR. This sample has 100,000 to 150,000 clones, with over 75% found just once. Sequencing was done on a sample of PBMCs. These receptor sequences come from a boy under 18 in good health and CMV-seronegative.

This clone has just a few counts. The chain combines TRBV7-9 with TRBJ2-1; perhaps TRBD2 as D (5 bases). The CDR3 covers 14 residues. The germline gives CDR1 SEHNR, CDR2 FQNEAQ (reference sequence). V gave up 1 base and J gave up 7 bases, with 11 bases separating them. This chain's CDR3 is CASSLGGRRNEQFF. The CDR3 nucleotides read TGTGCCAGCAGCTTAGGTGGCAGGAGGAATGAGCAGTTCTTC.

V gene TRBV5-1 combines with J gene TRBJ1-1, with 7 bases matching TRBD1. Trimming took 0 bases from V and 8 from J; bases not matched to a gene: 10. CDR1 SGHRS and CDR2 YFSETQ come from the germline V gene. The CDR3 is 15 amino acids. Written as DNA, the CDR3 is TGCGCCAGCAGCTTGGCCCGACTCCCGGGACAGGAAGCTTTCTTT. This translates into CASSLARLPGQEAFF. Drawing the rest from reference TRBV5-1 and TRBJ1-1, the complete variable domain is KAGVTQTPRYLIKTRGQQVTLSCSPISGHRSVSWYQQTPGQGLQFLFEYFSETQRNKGNFPGRFSGRQFSNSRSEMNVSTLELGDSALYLCASSLARLPGQEAFFGQGTRLTVV.

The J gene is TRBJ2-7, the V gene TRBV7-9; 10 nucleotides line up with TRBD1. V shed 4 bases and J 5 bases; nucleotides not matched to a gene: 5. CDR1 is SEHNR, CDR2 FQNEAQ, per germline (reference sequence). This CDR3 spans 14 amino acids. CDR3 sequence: CASSSTGGSHEQYF. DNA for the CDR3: TGTGCCAGCAGCTCGACAGGGGGCAGCCACGAGCAGTACTTC.

The CDR3 sequence: CASSQGTGVTQPQHF. In DNA form, the CDR3 reads TGTGCCAGCAGCCAGGGCACAGGGGTCACTCAGCCCCAGCATTTT. This chain links TRBV7-2 with TRBJ1-5; 7 nucleotides match TRBD1. The CDR3 totals 15 residues. Germline assignment: CDR1 SGHTA and CDR2 FQGNSA. The ends lost 5 bases at V and 6 bases at J; junction bases unmatched: 10.

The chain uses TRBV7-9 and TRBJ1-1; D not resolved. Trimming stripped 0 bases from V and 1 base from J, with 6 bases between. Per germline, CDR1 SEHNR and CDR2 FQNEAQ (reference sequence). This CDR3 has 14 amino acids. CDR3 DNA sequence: TGTGCCAGCAGCTTAGCGGCAGGGAACACTGAAGCTTTCTTT. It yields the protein CASSLAAGNTEAFF.

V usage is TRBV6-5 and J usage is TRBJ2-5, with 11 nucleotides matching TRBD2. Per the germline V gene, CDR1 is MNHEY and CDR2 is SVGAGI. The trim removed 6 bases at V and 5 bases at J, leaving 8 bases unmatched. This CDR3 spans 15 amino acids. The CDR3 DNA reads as TGTGCCAGCAGGATTCTAGCGGGGGGACCCGAGACCCAGTACTTC. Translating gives CASRILAGGPETQYF.

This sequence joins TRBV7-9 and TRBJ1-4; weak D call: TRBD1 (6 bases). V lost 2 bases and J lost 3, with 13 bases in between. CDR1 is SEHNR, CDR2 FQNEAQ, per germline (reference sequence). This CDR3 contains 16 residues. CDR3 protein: CASSLSGQYPNEKLFF. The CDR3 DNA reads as TGTGCCAGCAGCTTATCGGGACAATATCCTAATGAAAAACTGTTTTTT.

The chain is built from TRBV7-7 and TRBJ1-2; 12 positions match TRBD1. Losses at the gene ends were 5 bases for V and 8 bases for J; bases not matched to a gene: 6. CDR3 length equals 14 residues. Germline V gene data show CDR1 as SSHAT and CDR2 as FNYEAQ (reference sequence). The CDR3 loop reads CASSPRDRGPGYTF. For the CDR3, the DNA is TGTGCCAGCAGCCCCCGGGACAGGGGGCCCGGCTACACCTTC.

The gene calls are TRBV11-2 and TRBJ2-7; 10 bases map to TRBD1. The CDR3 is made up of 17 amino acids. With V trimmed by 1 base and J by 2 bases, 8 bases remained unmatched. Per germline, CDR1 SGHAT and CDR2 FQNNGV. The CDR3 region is CASSLVGSGTGAYEQYF. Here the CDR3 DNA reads TGTGCCAGCAGCTTAGTCGGGTCCGGGACAGGGGCCTACGAGCAGTACTTC. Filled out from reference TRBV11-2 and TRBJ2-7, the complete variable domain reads EAGVAQSPRYKIIEKRQSVAFWCNPISGHATLYWYQQILGQGPKLLIQFQNNGVVDDSQLPKDRFSAERLKGVDSTLKIQPAKLEDSAVYLCASSLVGSGTGAYEQYFGPGTRLTVT.

The chain's CDR3 is CASSPIQGENQPQHF. The CDR3 DNA reads TGTGCCAGCTCACCTATCCAGGGCGAAAATCAGCCCCAGCATTTT. The chain carries TRBV18 and TRBJ1-5, with D tentatively TRBD1 (5 bases). This CDR3 has 15 residues. The V gene lost 3 bases and the J gene lost 4 bases, with 13 bases spanning the gap. Germline lookup yields CDR1 KGHSH and CDR2 LQKENI. The full variable domain, its missing parts supplied by reference TRBV18 and TRBJ1-5, is NAGVMQNPRHLVRRRGQEARLRCSPMKGHSHVYWYRQLPEEGLKFMVYLQKENIIDESGMPKERFSAEFPKEGPSILRIQQVVRGDSAAYFCASSPIQGENQPQHFGDGTRLSIL.

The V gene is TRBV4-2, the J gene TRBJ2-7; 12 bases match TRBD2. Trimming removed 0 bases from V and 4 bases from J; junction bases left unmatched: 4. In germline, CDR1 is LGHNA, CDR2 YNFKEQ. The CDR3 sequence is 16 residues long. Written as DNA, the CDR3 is TGTGCCAGCAGCCAAGAAGGGACTAGCGGGTTGTACGAGCAGTACTTC. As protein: CASSQEGTSGLYEQYF.

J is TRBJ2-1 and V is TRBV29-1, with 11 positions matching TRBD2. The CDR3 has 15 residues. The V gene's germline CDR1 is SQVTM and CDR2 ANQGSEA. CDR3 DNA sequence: TGCACCTGCGTTGGAACTAGCGGGAGTAGTGATGAGCAGTTCTTC. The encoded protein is CTCVGTSGSSDEQFF.

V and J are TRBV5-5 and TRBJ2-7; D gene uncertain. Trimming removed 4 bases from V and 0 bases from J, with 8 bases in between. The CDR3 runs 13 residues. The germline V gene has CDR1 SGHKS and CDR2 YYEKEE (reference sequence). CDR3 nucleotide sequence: TGTGCCAGCAGCCCAACTCTCTCCTACGAGCAGTACTTC. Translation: CASSPTLSYEQYF.

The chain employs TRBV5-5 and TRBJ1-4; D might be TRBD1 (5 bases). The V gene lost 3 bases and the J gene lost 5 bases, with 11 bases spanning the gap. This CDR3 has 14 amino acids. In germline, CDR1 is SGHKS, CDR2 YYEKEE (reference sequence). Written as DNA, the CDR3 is TGTGCCAGCAGCTATACTGGGGCGAATGAAAAACTGTTTTTT. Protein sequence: CASSYTGANEKLFF.

Here the CDR3 reads CASSLRDRVFTGELFF. The CDR3 DNA follows: TGTGCCAGCTCTCTCCGGGACAGGGTGTTCACCGGGGAGCTGTTTTTT. The chain is built from TRBV18 and TRBJ2-2; TRBD1 matches at 9 bases. Germline-derived CDR1 and CDR2 are KGHSH and LQKENI. There are 16 residues in the CDR3. With V trimmed by 6 bases and J by 4 bases, 9 bases remained unmatched. Based on the CDR3 plus reference TRBV18 and TRBJ2-2, the full variable domain is NAGVMQNPRHLVRRRGQEARLRCSPMKGHSHVYWYRQLPEEGLKFMVYLQKENIIDESGMPKERFSAEFPKEGPSILRIQQVVRGDSAAYFCASSLRDRVFTGELFFGEGSRLTVL.

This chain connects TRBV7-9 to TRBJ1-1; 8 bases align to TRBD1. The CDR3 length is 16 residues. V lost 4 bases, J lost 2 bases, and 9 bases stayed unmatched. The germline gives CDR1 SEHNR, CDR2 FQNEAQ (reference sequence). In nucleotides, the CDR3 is TGTGCCAGCAGCTCTTCCGGGACAGGATTTAACACTGAAGCTTTCTTT. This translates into CASSSSGTGFNTEAFF.

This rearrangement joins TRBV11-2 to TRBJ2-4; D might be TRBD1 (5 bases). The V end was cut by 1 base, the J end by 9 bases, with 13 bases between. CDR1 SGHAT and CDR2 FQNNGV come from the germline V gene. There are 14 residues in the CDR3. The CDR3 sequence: CASSLAQGWVIQYF. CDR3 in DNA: TGTGCCAGCAGCTTAGCTCAGGGTTGGGTCATTCAGTACTTC.

CDR3 nucleotide sequence: TGTGCCAGCAGTGTTAGCGGGGGGCCGAGGGAGCAGTACTTC. It codes for CASSVSGGPREQYF. The gene calls are TRBV6-1 and TRBJ2-7; 10 bases map to TRBD2. The CDR3 is 14 amino acids. J lost 7 bases, V lost 4 bases, and 7 bases had no gene match. Germline V gives CDR1 MNHNS, CDR2 SASEGT.

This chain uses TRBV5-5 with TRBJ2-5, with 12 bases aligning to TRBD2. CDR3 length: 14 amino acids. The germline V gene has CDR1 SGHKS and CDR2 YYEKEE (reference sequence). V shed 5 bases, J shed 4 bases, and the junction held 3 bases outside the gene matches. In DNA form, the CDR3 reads TGTGCCAGCAGGACTAGCGGGAGTTCAGAGACCCAGTACTTC. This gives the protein CASRTSGSSETQYF. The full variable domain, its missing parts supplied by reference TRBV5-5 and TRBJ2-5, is DAGVTQSPTHLIKTRGQQVTLRCSPISGHKSVSWYQQVLGQGPQFIFQYYEKEERGRGNFPDRFSARQFPNYSSELNVNALLLGDSALYLCASRTSGSSETQYFGPGTRLLVL.

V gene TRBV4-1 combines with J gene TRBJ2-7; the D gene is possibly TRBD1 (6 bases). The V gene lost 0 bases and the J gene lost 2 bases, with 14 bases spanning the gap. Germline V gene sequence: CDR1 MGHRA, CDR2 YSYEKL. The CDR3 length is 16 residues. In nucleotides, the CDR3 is TGCGCCAGCAGCCAAGAAGGAGTGGGGACAACCTACGAGCAGTACTTC. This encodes CASSQEGVGTTYEQYF.